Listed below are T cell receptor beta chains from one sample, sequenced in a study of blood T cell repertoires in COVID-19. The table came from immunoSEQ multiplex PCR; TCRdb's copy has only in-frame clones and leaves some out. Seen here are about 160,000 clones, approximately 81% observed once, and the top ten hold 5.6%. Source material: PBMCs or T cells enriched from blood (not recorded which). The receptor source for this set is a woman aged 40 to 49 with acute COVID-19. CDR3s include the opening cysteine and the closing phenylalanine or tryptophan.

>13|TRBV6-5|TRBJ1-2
CASKESANYGYTF
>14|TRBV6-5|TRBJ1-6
CASSQGTEISPLHF
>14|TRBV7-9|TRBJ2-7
CASSPSGSLVEQYF
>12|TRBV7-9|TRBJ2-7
CASSQGSYEQYF
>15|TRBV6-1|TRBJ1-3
CASSDLGGGGNTIYF
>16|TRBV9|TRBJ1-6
CASSARRDSSEDPLHF
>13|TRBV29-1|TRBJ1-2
CSVKQGSQKGYTF
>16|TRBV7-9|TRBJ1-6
CASSLAGGQVDSPLHF
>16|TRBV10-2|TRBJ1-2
CASSESNGVRRYGYTF
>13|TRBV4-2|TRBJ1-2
CASSLGQGYGYTF
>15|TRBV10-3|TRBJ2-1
CAISLTSGTSGEQFF
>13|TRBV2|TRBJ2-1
CASWGGGGNEQFF
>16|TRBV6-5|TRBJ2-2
CASSYGVGGQHGELFF
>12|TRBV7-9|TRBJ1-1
CASSADRVRAFF
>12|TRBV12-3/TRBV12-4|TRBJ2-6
CASSKGPNVLTF
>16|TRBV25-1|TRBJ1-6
CASSGQGPSYNSPLHF
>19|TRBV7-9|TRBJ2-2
CASSPAGTSSPTNTGELFF
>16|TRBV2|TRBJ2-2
CASSRGLVDGAGELFF
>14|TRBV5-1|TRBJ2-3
CASSLGAPADTQYF
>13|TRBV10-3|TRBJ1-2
CAIRTALNYGYTF
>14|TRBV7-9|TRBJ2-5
CASSQGTAGETQYF
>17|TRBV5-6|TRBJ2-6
CASIETGGPSGANVLTF
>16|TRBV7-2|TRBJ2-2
CASSLASSFDTGELFF
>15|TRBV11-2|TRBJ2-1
CASSLGLAGGYEQFF
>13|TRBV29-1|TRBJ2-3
CSVPIRGGHTQYF
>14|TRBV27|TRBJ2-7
CASSLSVPPYEQYF
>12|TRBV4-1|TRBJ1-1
CASSQGGSEAFF
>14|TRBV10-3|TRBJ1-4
CAISEGGINEKLFF
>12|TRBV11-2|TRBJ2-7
CASSPWTGQQYF
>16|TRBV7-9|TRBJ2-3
CASSSGLAGRTDTQYF
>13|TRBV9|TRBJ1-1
CASSVEQNTEAFF
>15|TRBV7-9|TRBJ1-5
CASSKTGGGNQPQHF
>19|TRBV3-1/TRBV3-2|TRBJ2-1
CASSQGPLAAAKGNNEQFF
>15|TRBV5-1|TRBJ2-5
CASSLVAGGPITQYF
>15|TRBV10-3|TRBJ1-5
CAISDPGTGVQPQHF
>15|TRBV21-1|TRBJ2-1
CASRPTSGRVVEQFF
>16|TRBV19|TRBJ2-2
CASSMPSGLNTGELFF
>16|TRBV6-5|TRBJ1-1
CASSYSVPGAGTEAFF
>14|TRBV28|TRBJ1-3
CASIGSTTGNTIYF
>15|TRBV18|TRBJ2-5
CASSPRTGVKETQYF
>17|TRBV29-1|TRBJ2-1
CSVWGGSGRINYNEQFF
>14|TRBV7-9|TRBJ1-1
CASSSQGANTEAFF
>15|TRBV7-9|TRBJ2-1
CASSFSGDGYNEQFF
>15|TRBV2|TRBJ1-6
CASIFARQGNSPLHF
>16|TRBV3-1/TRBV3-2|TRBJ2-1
CASSRDLAGGANEQFF
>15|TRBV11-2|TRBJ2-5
CASSLRTGTWETQYF
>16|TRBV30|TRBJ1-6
CAWSPSRTDYNSPLHF
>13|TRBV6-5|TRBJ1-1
CASRDREDTEAFF
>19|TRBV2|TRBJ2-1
CASSGLLAGGLSSYNEQFF
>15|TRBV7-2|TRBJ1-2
CASSLGQGAAYGYTF
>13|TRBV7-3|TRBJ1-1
CASRAGGSTEAFF
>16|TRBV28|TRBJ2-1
CASSLRGLAGVGEQFF
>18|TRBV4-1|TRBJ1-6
CASSPIATGFSYNSPLHF